This TCR beta chain emerged from a study of T-cell memory formation after mild COVID-19. Turning to the study itself: Clustering of TCRs was largely donor specific.

Study-wide results and limits: Clones that contracted clustered mainly in CM and EM if CD4+ and in EMRA if CD8+. The finding that pre-infection memory included some responding clones suggested that cross-reactive memory joined.

The CDR3 spans 15 residues. The germline V gene encodes CDR1 KGHSH and CDR2 LQKENI. V was pared by 3 bases and J by 6 bases, with 8 bases of the junction left unmatched. TCRdb used MiXCR to reprocess the 5' RACE reads, holding one entry per CDR3 protein. The repertoire consists of around 180,000 distinct CDR3 sequences, with around 16% occurring once and the leading ten covering under 2.5%. Worth noting for this clonotype: Its matching antigen is unknown.

The chain joins TRBV18 to TRBJ2-5, with TRBD2 identical over 9 bases. This sequence was found in an adult woman who had mild COVID-19 (a few samples of this study predate the infection). Cell type and time point are not known. The sequencing sample was made of PBMCs or a T cell subset sorted from them (not recorded which). CDR3 residues: CASSPRREGLKTQYF. CDR3 nucleotide sequence: TGTGCCAGCTCACCTCGGCGGGAGGGCCTGAAGACCCAGTACTTC.